This T cell receptor beta chain emerged from a study of tumor and adjacent non-tumor tissue in lung cancer. RNA was extracted from bulk tissue without any cell sorting. Points on this clonotype: An end of the junction differs from the germline gene, which may be a read error.

TCRbeta libraries were built with three rounds of nested PCR, modified from ARM-PCR. TCRdb reanalysed the multiplex PCR reads using MiXCR and keeps one entry per CDR3 protein. This table has around 200,000 distinct CDR3 sequences, 71% appearing once. The CDR3 contains 16 residues. Germline values: CDR1 SGHNT, CDR2 YYREEE (reference sequence). The sequence was obtained from a man in his sixties with non-small cell lung cancer. The source material was lung tumor tissue. The chain links TRBV5-4 to TRBJ1-3, with 8 positions matching TRBD1. CDR3 sequence (DNA): TGTGCCAGCAGCCCAGGGACAGGCTCAATTGGAAACATCATATATTTT. Its protein is CASSPGTGSIGNIIYF.